This paragraph covers one T cell receptor (beta chain) sequence. The source of the sample is a study of blood T cell repertoires in COVID-19. The CDR3 contains 19 residues. Germline lookup yields CDR1 KGHSH and CDR2 LQKENI. V lost 4 bases to trimming and J lost 5 bases; unmatched junction nucleotides: 20. Authors' processing steps: Reference gene primer amplification in the assay estimated nucleated cell counts. Generated by immunoSEQ multiplex PCR, the TCRdb table keeps only in-frame clones and is missing some. From that table come the V and J calls and clone size; the DNA was used to work out D and trimming. Counted here are under 200,000 clones, around 80% occurring once; the ten biggest clones make up roughly 3.4%.

The sample taken for sequencing was PBMCs or T cells enriched from blood (not recorded which). This sequence originates from an older woman who had recovered from COVID-19. The genes are TRBV18 and TRBJ1-1; TRBD1 agrees at 9 bases. Written as DNA, the CDR3 is TGTGCCAGCTCACTTATAGCCCCGGGACAGGGATCAAGGGGAACTGAAGCTTTCTTT. Amino acid sequence: CASSLIAPGQGSRGTEAFF. Together with reference TRBV18 and TRBJ1-1, the CDR3 gives the full variable domain: NAGVMQNPRHLVRRRGQEARLRCSPMKGHSHVYWYRQLPEEGLKFMVYLQKENIIDESGMPKERFSAEFPKEGPSILRIQQVVRGDSAAYFCASSLIAPGQGSRGTEAFFGQGTRLTVV.